This T cell receptor beta chain emerged from a study of blood T cells in healthy people across ages. Study-level background: Roughly one uniquely barcoded beta molecule per two T cells was captured.

A second roughly 6 to 12 cycle PCR used barcoded and J-beta primers. TCRdb ran MiXCR on the 5' RACE reads and lists one entry per CDR3 protein. The sample holds about 1.5 million distinct CDR3 sequences; 40% to 45% are singletons and the top ten take 4%. The CDR3 length is 15 residues. The ends were cut back, 0 bases at V and 1 base at J, with 8 bases in the middle. The germline CDR1 and CDR2 sequences are LGHNA and YSLEER. Researchers isolated at least 6 million PBMCs per sample. Per sample, no less than 5.5 micrograms of total RNA were extracted. Sequencing input: blood. The TCR sequence derives from a woman younger than 30 in good health. The rearrangement links TRBV4-3 to TRBJ2-3; D gene ambiguous. CDR3 DNA: TGCGCCAGCAGCCAAGATAGGGAAGGCACAGATACGCAGTATTTT. Translated: CASSQDREGTDTQYF.